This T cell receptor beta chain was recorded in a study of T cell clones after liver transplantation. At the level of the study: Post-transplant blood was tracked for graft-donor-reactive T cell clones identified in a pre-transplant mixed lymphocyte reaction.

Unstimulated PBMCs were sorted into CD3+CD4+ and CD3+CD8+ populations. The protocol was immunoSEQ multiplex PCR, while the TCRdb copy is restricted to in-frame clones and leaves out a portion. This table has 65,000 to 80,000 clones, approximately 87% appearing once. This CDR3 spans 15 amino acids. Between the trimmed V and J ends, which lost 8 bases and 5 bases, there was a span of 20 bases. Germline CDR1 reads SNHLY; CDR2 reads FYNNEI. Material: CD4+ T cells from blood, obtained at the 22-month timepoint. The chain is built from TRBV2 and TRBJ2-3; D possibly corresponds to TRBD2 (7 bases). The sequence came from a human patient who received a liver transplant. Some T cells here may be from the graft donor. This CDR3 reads CASHGGVIQGDTQYF. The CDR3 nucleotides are TGTGCCAGCCATGGGGGGGTTATACAGGGAGATACGCAGTATTTT.